Listed below are T cell receptor beta chains from one sample, sequenced in a study of control samples from healthy donors and cancer patients. Sequencing was performed with immunoSEQ multiplex PCR; in TCRdb, only in-frame clones are kept and a portion is missing. The sample shows 180,000 or so clones, roughly 91% of them seen only once. Sequencing used blood. The receptors stem from a young woman in good health. Both conserved end residues are part of each CDR3. The D gene is left open where the match is weak. Clone size is given for some rows only: seen once, a few or many times, or a class if the clone is expanded.

v_gene: TRBV9; j_gene: TRBJ2-1; d_gene: NA; abundance: NA; CDR3aa: CASSGDASSYNEQFF; CDR3nt: TGTGCCAGCAGCGGGGACGCCAGCTCCTACAATGAGCAGTTCTTC
v_gene: TRBV4-3; j_gene: TRBJ2-5; d_gene: NA; abundance: NA; CDR3aa: CASSQGQQETQYF; CDR3nt: TGCGCCAGCAGCCAAGGGCAGCAAGAGACCCAGTACTTC
v_gene: TRBV5-1; j_gene: TRBJ1-3; d_gene: NA; abundance: NA; CDR3aa: CASSSERGNTIYF; CDR3nt: TGCGCCAGCAGCTCCGAGCGGGGAAACACCATATATTTT
v_gene: TRBV19; j_gene: TRBJ2-2; d_gene: TRBD2; abundance: NA; CDR3aa: CASSGLAGDTGELFF; CDR3nt: TGTGCCAGTAGTGGGCTAGCGGGGGACACCGGGGAGCTGTTTTTT
v_gene: TRBV6-5; j_gene: TRBJ1-1; d_gene: TRBD1; abundance: NA; CDR3aa: CASSYSDRGQDTEAFF; CDR3nt: TGTGCCAGCAGTTACTCTGACAGGGGCCAGGATACTGAAGCTTTCTTT
v_gene: TRBV18; j_gene: TRBJ1-1; d_gene: NA; abundance: NA; CDR3aa: CASSSRQNTEAFF; CDR3nt: TGTGCCAGCTCATCACGACAGAACACTGAAGCTTTCTTT
v_gene: TRBV18; j_gene: TRBJ2-5; d_gene: NA; abundance: NA; CDR3aa: CASSPGYGVPETQYF; CDR3nt: TGTGCCAGCTCACCAGGGTACGGCGTACCAGAGACCCAGTACTTC
v_gene: TRBV9; j_gene: TRBJ1-1; d_gene: NA; abundance: NA; CDR3aa: CASSVGGGRKTEAFF; CDR3nt: TGTGCCAGCAGCGTAGGTGGGGGGCGTAAGACTGAAGCTTTCTTT
v_gene: TRBV29-1; j_gene: TRBJ1-4; d_gene: TRBD1; abundance: NA; CDR3aa: CSVAGTGNEKLFF; CDR3nt: TGCAGCGTTGCCGGGACAGGGAATGAAAAACTGTTTTTT
v_gene: TRBV7-9; j_gene: TRBJ2-5; d_gene: TRBD1; abundance: NA; CDR3aa: CASSWGQGGETQYF; CDR3nt: TGTGCCAGCAGCTGGGGACAGGGGGGTGAGACCCAGTACTTC
v_gene: TRBV25-1; j_gene: TRBJ1-5; d_gene: NA; abundance: NA; CDR3aa: CASSEGSNQPQHF; CDR3nt: TGTGCCAGCAGTGAGGGTAGCAATCAGCCCCAGCATTTT
v_gene: TRBV6-1; j_gene: TRBJ2-3; d_gene: NA; abundance: few; CDR3aa: CASSEASGSATDTQYF; CDR3nt: TGTGCCAGCAGTGAAGCATCGGGAAGCGCCACAGATACGCAGTATTTT
v_gene: TRBV5-3; j_gene: TRBJ2-5; d_gene: NA; abundance: NA; CDR3aa: CARSLGTAGETQYF; CDR3nt: TGTGCCAGAAGCTTGGGGACGGCAGGGGAGACCCAGTACTTC
v_gene: TRBV24-1; j_gene: TRBJ1-4; d_gene: TRBD1; abundance: NA; CDR3aa: CATRDRGDEKLFF; CDR3nt: TGTGCCACCAGGGACAGGGGAGATGAAAAACTGTTTTTT
v_gene: TRBV2; j_gene: TRBJ2-7; d_gene: NA; abundance: NA; CDR3aa: CASIQYYEQYF; CDR3nt: TGTGCCAGCATACAGTACTACGAGCAGTACTTC
v_gene: TRBV15; j_gene: TRBJ2-3; d_gene: TRBD2; abundance: NA; CDR3aa: CATSTRTSGRALSTDTQYF; CDR3nt: TGTGCCACCAGCACCCGTACTAGCGGGAGGGCCTTAAGTACAGATACGCAGTATTTT
v_gene: TRBV6-5; j_gene: TRBJ2-1; d_gene: NA; abundance: NA; CDR3aa: CASSYSGRNEQFF; CDR3nt: TGTGCCAGCAGTTACTCTGGGCGAAATGAGCAGTTCTTC
v_gene: TRBV6-1; j_gene: TRBJ1-2; d_gene: NA; abundance: once; CDR3aa: CASSEQLVLNYGYTF; CDR3nt: TGTGCCAGCAGTGAACAACTAGTCCTTAACTATGGCTACACCTTC
v_gene: TRBV28; j_gene: TRBJ2-5; d_gene: NA; abundance: once; CDR3aa: CASRQVQETQYF; CDR3nt: TGTGCCAGCAGACAGGTTCAAGAGACCCAGTACTTC
v_gene: TRBV18; j_gene: TRBJ1-4; d_gene: NA; abundance: NA; CDR3aa: CASSGTRNEKLFF; CDR3nt: TGTGCCAGCTCAGGGACAAGAAATGAAAAACTGTTTTTT
v_gene: TRBV29-1; j_gene: TRBJ2-6; d_gene: TRBD2; abundance: NA; CDR3aa: CSAIPTGGSGANVLTF; CDR3nt: TGCAGCGCCATCCCTACGGGGGGCTCTGGGGCCAACGTCCTGACTTTC